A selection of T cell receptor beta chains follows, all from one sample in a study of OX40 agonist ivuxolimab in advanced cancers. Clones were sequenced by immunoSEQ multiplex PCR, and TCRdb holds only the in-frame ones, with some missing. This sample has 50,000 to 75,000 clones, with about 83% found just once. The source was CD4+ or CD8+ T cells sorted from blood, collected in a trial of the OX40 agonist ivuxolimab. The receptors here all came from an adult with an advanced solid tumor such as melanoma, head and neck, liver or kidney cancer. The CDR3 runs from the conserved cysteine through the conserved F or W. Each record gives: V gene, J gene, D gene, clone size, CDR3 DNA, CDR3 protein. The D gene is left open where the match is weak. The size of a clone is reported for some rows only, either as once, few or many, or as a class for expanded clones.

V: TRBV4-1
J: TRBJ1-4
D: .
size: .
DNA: TGCGCCAGCAGCCAAGAGGGCAGCCGGCGGGAAAAACTGTTTTTT
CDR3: CASSQEGSRREKLFF

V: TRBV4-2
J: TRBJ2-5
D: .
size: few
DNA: TGTGCCAGCAGCCAAGAGGCAGGAACGGAGACCCAGTACTTC
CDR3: CASSQEAGTETQYF

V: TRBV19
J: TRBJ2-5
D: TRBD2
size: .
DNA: TGTGCCAGCGGGACTACGGGGACCCAGTACTTC
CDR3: CASGTTGTQYF

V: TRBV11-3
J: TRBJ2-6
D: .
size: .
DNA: TGTGCCAGCAGCTTGGTGGGGTCTGGGGCCAACGTCCTGACTTTC
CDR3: CASSLVGSGANVLTF

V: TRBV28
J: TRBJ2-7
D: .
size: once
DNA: TGTGCCAGCAGTTTATTGGTCAACTACGAGCAGTACTTC
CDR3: CASSLLVNYEQYF

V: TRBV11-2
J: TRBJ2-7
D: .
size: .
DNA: TGTGCCAGCAGCGTTAATAACCGCGAGCAGTACTTC
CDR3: CASSVNNREQYF

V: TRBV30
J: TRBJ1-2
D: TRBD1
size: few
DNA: TGTGCCTGGAGAGGACAGGCGCACTATGGCTACACCTTC
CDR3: CAWRGQAHYGYTF

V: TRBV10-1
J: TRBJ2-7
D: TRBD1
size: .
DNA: TGCGCCAGCAGCTCGGGGGACAGGCCCTACGAGCAGTACTTC
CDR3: CASSSGDRPYEQYF

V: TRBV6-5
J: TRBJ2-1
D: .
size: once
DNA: TGTGCCAGCAGTCGCGCGAGGAGCTCCTACAATGAGCAGTTCTTC
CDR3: CASSRARSSYNEQFF

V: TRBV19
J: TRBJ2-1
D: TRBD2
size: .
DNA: TGTGCCAGTAGGGGTCCTAGCGGGAGCGGTGAGCAGTTCTTC
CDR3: CASRGPSGSGEQFF

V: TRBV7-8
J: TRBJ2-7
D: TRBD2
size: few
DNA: TGTGCCAGCAGCTCCGCTAGCGGATCCTACGAGCAGTACTTC
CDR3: CASSSASGSYEQYF

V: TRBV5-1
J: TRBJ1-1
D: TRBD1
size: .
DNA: TGCGCCAGCAGCTTGGGTGCGACAGGGCTTGGTACTGAAGCTTTCTTT
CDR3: CASSLGATGLGTEAFF

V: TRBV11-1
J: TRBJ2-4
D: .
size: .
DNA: TGTGCCAGCAGCATTAGGGACATTCAGTACTTC
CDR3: CASSIRDIQYF

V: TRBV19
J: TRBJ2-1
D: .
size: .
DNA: TGTGCCAGTAGTCAGATCCGGGGCGCCCTTCTCCCGGCCCCCACAAGCGAGCAGTTCTTC
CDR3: CASSQIRGALLPAPTSEQFF

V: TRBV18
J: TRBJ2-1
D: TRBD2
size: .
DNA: TGTGCCAGCTCACCGAGGACAGGGCGTCTAGCGGGAGACAATGAGCAGTTCTTC
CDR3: CASSPRTGRLAGDNEQFF

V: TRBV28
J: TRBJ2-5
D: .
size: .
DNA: TGTGCCAGCAGTTCATTGTCCCCTTCAGGGCGAGAGACCCAGTACTTC
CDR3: CASSSLSPSGRETQYF

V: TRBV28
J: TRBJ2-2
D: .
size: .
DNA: TGTGCCAGCAGTAGGCGGAACACCGGGGAGCTGTTTTTT
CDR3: CASSRRNTGELFF

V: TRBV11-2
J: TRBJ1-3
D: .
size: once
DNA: TGTGCCAGCAGCTCAGCAAGAAACACCATATATTTT
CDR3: CASSSARNTIYF

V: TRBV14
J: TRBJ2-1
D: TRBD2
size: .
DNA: TGTGCCAGCAGCCAGGGCCCCGGGACTAGCGGGATCGATGAGCAGTTCTTC
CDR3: CASSQGPGTSGIDEQFF

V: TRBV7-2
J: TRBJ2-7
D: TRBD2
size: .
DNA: TGTGCCAGCAGCTTAGGGGGCGGGAGGGCCCCCGAGCAGTACTTC
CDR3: CASSLGGGRAPEQYF

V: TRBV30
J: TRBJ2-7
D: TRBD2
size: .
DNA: TGTGCCTGGAGGGGTGGGAACTTCGGCGGGAGGGCCGGCTACGAGCAGTACTTC
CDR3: CAWRGGNFGGRAGYEQYF

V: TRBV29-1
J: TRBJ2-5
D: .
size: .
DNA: TGCAGCGTTGTCCCGAGTGAGACCCAGTACTTC
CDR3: CSVVPSETQYF

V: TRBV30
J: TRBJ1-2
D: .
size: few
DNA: TGTGCCTGGGTCGGGACAAACTATGGCTACACCTTC
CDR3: CAWVGTNYGYTF

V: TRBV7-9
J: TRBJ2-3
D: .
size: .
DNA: TGTGCCAGCAGCTTAGTTGGGGCAGATACGCAGTATTTT
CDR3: CASSLVGADTQYF

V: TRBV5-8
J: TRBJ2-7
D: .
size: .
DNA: TGTGCCAGCAGCCCGCGGAGGGGGATCCCCTACGAGCAGTACTTC
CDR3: CASSPRRGIPYEQYF

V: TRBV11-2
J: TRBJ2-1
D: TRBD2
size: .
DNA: TGTGCCAGCAGCTTAACGAGCGGGGTATACAATGAGCAGTTCTTC
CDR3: CASSLTSGVYNEQFF

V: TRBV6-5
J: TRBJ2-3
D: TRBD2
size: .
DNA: TGTGCCAGCAGTTACTCGAAAACTAGCGGGAGCGTGCAGTATTTT
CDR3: CASSYSKTSGSVQYF

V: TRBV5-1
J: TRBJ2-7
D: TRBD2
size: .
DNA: TGCGCCAGCAGCTCAGGGACTAGCGGGAGTCACGAGCAGTACTTC
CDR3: CASSSGTSGSHEQYF

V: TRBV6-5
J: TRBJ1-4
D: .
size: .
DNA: TGTGCCAGCAGTTACAAGGGGGACGGTAATGAAAAACTGTTTTTT
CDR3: CASSYKGDGNEKLFF

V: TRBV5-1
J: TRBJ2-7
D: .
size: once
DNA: TGCGCCAGCAGCTTGGCCCCAGGGAGCTACGAGCAGTACTTC
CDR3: CASSLAPGSYEQYF

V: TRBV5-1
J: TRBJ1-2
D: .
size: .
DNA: TGCGCCAGCAGCTTGAGTCAGCGAATAGAGGGTGGCTACACCTTC
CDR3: CASSLSQRIEGGYTF

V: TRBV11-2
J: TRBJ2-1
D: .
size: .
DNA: TGTGCCAGCAGCTTAGATCGGGCAGGCAATGAGCAGTTCTTC
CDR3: CASSLDRAGNEQFF

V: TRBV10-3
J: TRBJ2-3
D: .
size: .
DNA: TGTGCCATCAGTGATCTGTTGGTTGGTTGGGGAGGTACGCAGTATTTT
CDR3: CAISDLLVGWGGTQYF

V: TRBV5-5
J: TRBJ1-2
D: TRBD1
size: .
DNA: TGTGCCAGCAGCTCGGGACAGGGAAACTATGGCTACACCTTC
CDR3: CASSSGQGNYGYTF

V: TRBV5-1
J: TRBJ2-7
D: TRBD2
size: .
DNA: TGCGCCAGCAGCTCTGGTTTAGCGGGAGCTCACGAGCAGTACTTC
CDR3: CASSSGLAGAHEQYF

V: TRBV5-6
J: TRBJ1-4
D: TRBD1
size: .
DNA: TGTGCCAGCAGCTTCGCAGGGGGCAACTATGAAAAACTGTTTTTT
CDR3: CASSFAGGNYEKLFF